One sample yielded the 16 T cell receptor beta chains listed below, sequenced in a study of Graves' ophthalmopathy and Graves' hyperthyroidism. TCR beta CDR3 regions were amplified from RNA transcripts. First-round RT-PCR relied on HTBI primers, and a second-round multiplex PCR came next. TCRdb recomputed calls from the multiplex PCR reads with MiXCR, one row per CDR3 protein. Of a few hundred thousand distinct CDR3 sequences in the sample, roughly 15% were seen once. The sequencing sample was made of peripheral blood. These receptors were collected from a young woman with stable Graves' hyperthyroidism.

This clonotype was picked up many times. Here the CDR3 DNA reads TGTGCCAGCAGTTCCCACAGGAGAGGGTACACTGAAGCTTTCTTT. Amino acids: CASSSHRRGYTEAFF. The chain combines TRBV6-2 or TRBV6-3 with TRBJ1-1; tentatively, D is TRBD1 (5 bases). Trimming took off 4 bases at V and 3 bases at J, with 15 bases between the two ends. The CDR3 length is 15 residues. CDR1 and CDR2 (germline): MNHEY, SVGEGT.

This clonotype was detected a few times. This chain connects TRBV7-6 to TRBJ2-2; D uncertain. From germline, CDR1 is SGHVS and CDR2 FNYEAQ. V lost 1 base, J lost 0 bases, and 6 bases lay in between. This CDR3 comprises 15 residues. CDR3 in DNA: TGTGCCAGCAGCTTAGAGTCCTCGAACACCGGGGAGCTGTTTTTT. Translating gives CASSLESSNTGELFF.

The count of this clonotype is one. The V gene is TRBV11-2, the J gene TRBJ2-6, with D maybe TRBD2 (6 bases). V gave up 3 bases and J gave up 0 bases, with 12 bases separating them. The CDR3 has 17 residues. Germline V lookup: CDR1 SGHAT, CDR2 FQNNGV. CDR3 coding DNA: TGTGCCAGCAGCTTGGGACCGGGGGTCTCTGGGGCCAACGTCCTGACTTTC. Its translation: CASSLGPGVSGANVLTF. Combining the CDR3 with reference TRBV11-2 and TRBJ2-6 gives the whole variable domain EAGVAQSPRYKIIEKRQSVAFWCNPISGHATLYWYQQILGQGPKLLIQFQNNGVVDDSQLPKDRFSAERLKGVDSTLKIQPAKLEDSAVYLCASSLGPGVSGANVLTFGAGSRLTVL.

This clonotype has at least ten counts. The gene calls are TRBV12-3 or TRBV12-4 and TRBJ2-5; 8 nucleotides agree with TRBD2. The CDR3 length is 15 residues. Losses at the gene ends were 7 bases for V and 5 bases for J; bases not matched to a gene: 12. The CDR3: CASTGAGGGGETQYF. Written as DNA, the CDR3 is TGTGCCAGCACCGGAGCCGGGGGGGGAGGCGAGACCCAGTACTTC.

This clonotype was detected a few times. The chain joins TRBV27 to TRBJ2-2; D is uncertain. The CDR3 sequence is 14 residues long. CDR1 is MNHEY, CDR2 SMNVEV, per germline (reference sequence). V was clipped by 6 bases and J by 3 bases, with 11 bases between them. The CDR3 DNA is TGTGCCAGCAGAATACACGGCGACACCGGGGAGCTGTTTTTT. Its protein product is CASRIHGDTGELFF.

This clonotype was recorded many times. The chain recombines TRBV6-1 with TRBJ1-1; D is undetermined. Germline V lookup: CDR1 MNHNS, CDR2 SASEGT. The CDR3 runs 13 residues. The V end was cut by 3 bases, the J end by 2 bases, with 7 bases between. CDR3 amino acids: CASSDGINTEAFF. CDR3 coding DNA: TGTGCCAGCAGTGATGGAATCAACACTGAAGCTTTCTTT.

V usage is TRBV5-1 and J usage is TRBJ2-5; TRBD2 aligns across 16 bases. In germline, CDR1 is SGHRS, CDR2 YFSETQ. The CDR3 runs to 19 residues. The J segment lost 1 base and the V segment lost 0 bases, leaving 6 bases of the junction unmatched. The CDR3 nucleotides are TGCGCCAGCAGCTTGGATACTGGGACTAGCGGGGGGGCCCAAGAGACCCAGTACTTC. It specifies CASSLDTGTSGGAQETQYF.

This rearrangement joins TRBV3-1 to TRBJ1-2; 8 nucleotides match TRBD1. V gave up 2 bases and J gave up 7 bases; unmatched junction bases: 6. Germline CDR1 reads LGHDT; CDR2 reads YNNKEL (reference sequence). This CDR3 spans 14 amino acids. CDR3: CASSQTQGATGYTF. CDR3 nucleotides: TGTGCCAGCAGCCAAACCCAGGGGGCAACTGGCTACACCTTC.

Details on this clonotype: An end of the junction does not agree with germline; a read error may underlie this. The rearrangement joins TRBV6-5 to TRBJ1-1; 9 bases are shared with TRBD1. Germline V gives CDR1 MNHEY, CDR2 SVGAGI. The CDR3 extends over 15 amino acids. As DNA, the CDR3 is TGTGCCAGCAGTTCCTCGACAGGGGGGAACACTGAAGCTCTCTTT. It translates to CASSSSTGGNTEALF.

This chain links TRBV6-1 with TRBJ2-7; D is possibly TRBD2 (7 bases). This CDR3 comprises 17 residues. The germline gives CDR1 MNHNS, CDR2 SASEGT. Trimming removed 4 bases at V and 2 bases at J, with 21 bases between. CDR3 in amino acids: CASSVNRGASPAYEQYF. The CDR3 region has the DNA TGTGCCAGCAGTGTGAATCGGGGGGCGTCTCCCGCCTACGAGCAGTACTTC.

V usage is TRBV6-1 and J usage is TRBJ1-2, with D perhaps matching TRBD1 (5 bases). Between the trimmed V and J ends, which lost 5 bases and 2 bases, there was a span of 12 bases. This CDR3 is 14 amino acids long. Germline assignment: CDR1 MNHNS and CDR2 SASEGT. The CDR3, as DNA: TGTGCCAGCAGTCGTGGGACCAAGAACTATGGCTACACCTTC. Its protein is CASSRGTKNYGYTF.

This clonotype has a handful of counts. V gene TRBV19 combines with J gene TRBJ1-3; D is ambiguous. The germline V and J ends were trimmed by 6 bases and 0 bases, with 9 bases remaining between them. The V gene's germline CDR1 is LNHDA and CDR2 SQIVND (reference sequence). The CDR3 is made up of 14 amino acids. CDR3: CASRRASSGNTIYF. CDR3 bases: TGTGCCAGTAGAAGGGCCAGCTCTGGAAACACCATATATTTT.

The chain is built from TRBV5-1 and TRBJ2-4; 8 nucleotides match TRBD1. CDR3 length equals 16 residues. The V gene end was trimmed by 0 bases and the J gene end by 7 bases; junction bases not matched to a gene: 9. Germline V gene sequence: CDR1 SGHRS, CDR2 YFSETQ. The CDR3 loop is CASSLVPRGRGNIQYF. For the CDR3, the DNA is TGCGCCAGCAGCTTGGTTCCCAGGGGGCGAGGGAACATTCAGTACTTC.

The V and J genes are TRBV14 and TRBJ2-7, with D maybe TRBD1 (6 bases). CDR3 size: 13 residues. Germline V lookup: CDR1 SGHDN, CDR2 FVKESK. Trimming cost V 2 bases and J 1 base, with 6 bases left between them. The CDR3 nucleotides read TGTGCCAGCAGCCAACAGGGGTCCTACGAGCAGTACTTC. Residues: CASSQQGSYEQYF. The whole variable domain, filled in from reference TRBV14 and TRBJ2-7, reads EAGVTQFPSHSVIEKGQTVTLRCDPISGHDNLYWYRRVMGKEIKFLLHFVKESKQDESGMPNNRFLAERTGGTYSTLKVQPAELEDSGVYFCASSQQGSYEQYFGPGTRLTVT.

The chain carries TRBV7-8 and TRBJ2-5; 9 bases map to TRBD1. Germline V gene lookup returns CDR1 SGHVS and CDR2 FQNEAQ. The CDR3 extends over 15 amino acids. Losses at the gene ends were 6 bases for V and 4 bases for J; bases not matched to a gene: 9. CDR3 in amino acids: CASSTAGTGLETQYF. In DNA form, the CDR3 reads TGTGCCAGCAGTACCGCCGGGACAGGGTTAGAGACCCAGTACTTC.

This clonotype was seen ten or more times. The chain is built from TRBV6-2 or TRBV6-3 and TRBJ1-2, with a tentative D call TRBD1 (5 bases). The germline V gene has CDR1 MNHEY and CDR2 SVGEGT. Trimming stripped 6 bases from V and 6 bases from J, with 20 bases between. The CDR3 consists of 15 residues. CDR3 sequence (DNA): TGTGCCAGCAGACCTACGAGGCAGGGAAGTGATGGCTACACCTTC. Translated: CASRPTRQGSDGYTF.